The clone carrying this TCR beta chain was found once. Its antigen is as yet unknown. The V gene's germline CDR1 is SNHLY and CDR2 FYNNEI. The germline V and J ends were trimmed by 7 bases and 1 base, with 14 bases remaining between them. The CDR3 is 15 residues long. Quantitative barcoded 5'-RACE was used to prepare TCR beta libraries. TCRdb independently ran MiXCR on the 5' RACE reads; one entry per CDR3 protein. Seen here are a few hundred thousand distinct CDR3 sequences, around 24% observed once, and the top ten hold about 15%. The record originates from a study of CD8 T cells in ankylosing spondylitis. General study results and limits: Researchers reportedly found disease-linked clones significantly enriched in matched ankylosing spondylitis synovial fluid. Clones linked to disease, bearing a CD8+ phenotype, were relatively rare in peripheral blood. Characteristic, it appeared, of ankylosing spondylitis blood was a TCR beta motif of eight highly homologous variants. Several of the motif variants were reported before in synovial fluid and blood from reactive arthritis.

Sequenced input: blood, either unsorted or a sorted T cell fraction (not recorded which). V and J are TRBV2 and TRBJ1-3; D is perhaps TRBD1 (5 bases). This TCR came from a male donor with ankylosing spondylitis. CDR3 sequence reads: CASKNRLVSGNTIYF. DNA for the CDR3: TGTGCCAGCAAGAACAGGCTAGTATCTGGAAACACCATATATTTT.